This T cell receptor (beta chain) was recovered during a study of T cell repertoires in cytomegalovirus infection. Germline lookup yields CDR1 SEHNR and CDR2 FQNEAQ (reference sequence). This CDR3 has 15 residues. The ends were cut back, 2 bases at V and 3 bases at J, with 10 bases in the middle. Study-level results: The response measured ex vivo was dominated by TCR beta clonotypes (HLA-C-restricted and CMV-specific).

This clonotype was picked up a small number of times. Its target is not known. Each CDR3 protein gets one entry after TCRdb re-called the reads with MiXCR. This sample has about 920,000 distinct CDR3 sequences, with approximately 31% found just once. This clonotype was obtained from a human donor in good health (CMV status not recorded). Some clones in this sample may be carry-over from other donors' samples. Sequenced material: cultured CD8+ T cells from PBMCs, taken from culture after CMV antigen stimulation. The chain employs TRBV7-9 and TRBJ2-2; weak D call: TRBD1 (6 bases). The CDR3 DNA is TGTGCCAGCAGCTTAAAGGGACACCACACCGGGGAGCTGTTTTTT. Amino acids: CASSLKGHHTGELFF.